Listed here are 5 T cell receptor beta chains from one sample, sequenced in a study of cytomegalovirus exposure and HLA in healthy donors. PCR primers comprised 60 Vbeta and 13 Jbeta primers. Profiling relied on immunoSEQ multiplex PCR, and the TCRdb table lists in-frame clones only, not all of them. This table has about 180,000 clones, roughly 77% appearing once. Specimen: PBMCs. The receptors come from a woman in her forties or fifties in good health and CMV-seropositive.

V and J are TRBV18 and TRBJ2-1; 9 bases align to TRBD1. The CDR3 is made up of 13 amino acids. Germline values: CDR1 KGHSH, CDR2 LQKENI. After removal of 3 bases from V and 14 bases from J, the junction contained 8 bases not matched to a gene. The CDR3 sequence is CASSPNTGGYEFF. The CDR3 nucleotides are TGTGCCAGCTCACCCAATACAGGGGGCTACGAGTTCTTC.

The chain links TRBV11-3 to TRBJ2-1, with D perhaps matching TRBD2 (5 bases). The length of the CDR3 is 12 residues. The germline CDR1 and CDR2 sequences are SGHNT and YENEEA. Between the trimmed V and J ends, which lost 3 bases and 6 bases, there was a span of 6 bases. CDR3 sequence (DNA): TGTGCCAGCAGCTTTCGGGGCAATGAGCAGTTCTTC. As protein: CASSFRGNEQFF.

J is TRBJ2-7 and V is TRBV28, with TRBD1 matching over 7 bases. With 6 bases clipped from V and 1 base from J, the junction kept 6 bases outside the gene matches. From germline, CDR1 is MDHEN and CDR2 SYDVKM. CDR3 length equals 14 residues. CDR3 amino acids: CASRRQGHSYEQYF. DNA for the CDR3: TGTGCCAGCAGGAGACAGGGCCATTCCTACGAGCAGTACTTC. The complete variable domain, with remaining parts taken from reference TRBV28 and TRBJ2-7, reads DVKVTQSSRYLVKRTGEKVFLECVQDMDHENMFWYRQDPGLGLRLIYFSYDVKMKEKGDIPEGYSVSREKKERFSLILESASTNQTSMYLCASRRQGHSYEQYFGPGTRLTVT.

V usage is TRBV7-9 and J usage is TRBJ2-7, with 10 bases identical to TRBD2. The germline V gene encodes CDR1 SEHNR and CDR2 FQNEAQ (reference sequence). Trimming removed 4 bases from V and 0 bases from J; junction bases left unmatched: 9. This CDR3 is 17 amino acids long. CDR3 sequence reads: CASSSAGLAASSYEQYF. In DNA, the CDR3 is TGTGCCAGCAGCTCGGCCGGACTAGCGGCAAGCTCCTACGAGCAGTACTTC.

The V gene is TRBV9, the J gene TRBJ1-5, with a tentative D call TRBD1 (5 bases). There are 15 residues in the CDR3. Germline V gene sequence: CDR1 SGDLS, CDR2 YYNGEE. V lost 0 bases and J 2 bases, leaving 9 bases between the germline ends. The chain's CDR3 is CASSVAGDGNQPQHF. CDR3 coding DNA: TGTGCCAGCAGCGTAGCGGGGGATGGCAATCAGCCCCAGCATTTT.